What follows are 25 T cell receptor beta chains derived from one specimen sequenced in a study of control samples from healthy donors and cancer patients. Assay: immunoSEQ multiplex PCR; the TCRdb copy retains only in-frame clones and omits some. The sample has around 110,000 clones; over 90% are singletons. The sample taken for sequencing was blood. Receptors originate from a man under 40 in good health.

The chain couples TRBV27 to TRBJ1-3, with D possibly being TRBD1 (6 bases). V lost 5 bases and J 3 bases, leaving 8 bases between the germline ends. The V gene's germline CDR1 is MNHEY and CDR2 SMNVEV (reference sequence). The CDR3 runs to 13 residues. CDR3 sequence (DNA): TGTGCCAGCAGTACAGGGTATGGAAACACCATATATTTT. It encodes CASSTGYGNTIYF.

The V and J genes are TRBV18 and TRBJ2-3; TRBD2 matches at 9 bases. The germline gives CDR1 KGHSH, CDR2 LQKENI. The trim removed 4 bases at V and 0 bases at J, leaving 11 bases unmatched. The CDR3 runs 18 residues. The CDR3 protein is CASSQRPLAGRSTDTQYF. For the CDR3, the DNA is TGTGCCAGCTCACAGAGGCCTCTAGCGGGGAGAAGCACAGATACGCAGTATTTT.

In DNA form, the CDR3 reads TGCGCCAGCAGGGAGGGACTAGCGGGGATCTACGAGCAGTACTTC. This sequence encodes CASREGLAGIYEQYF. This chain links TRBV5-1 with TRBJ2-7; 13 nucleotides match TRBD2. V gave up 5 bases and J gave up 3 bases; unmatched junction bases: 5. The germline V gene has CDR1 SGHRS and CDR2 YFSETQ. The CDR3 runs 15 residues. Using reference TRBV5-1 and TRBJ2-7 for the parts outside the CDR3, the full variable domain is KAGVTQTPRYLIKTRGQQVTLSCSPISGHRSVSWYQQTPGQGLQFLFEYFSETQRNKGNFPGRFSGRQFSNSRSEMNVSTLELGDSALYLCASREGLAGIYEQYFGPGTRLTVT.

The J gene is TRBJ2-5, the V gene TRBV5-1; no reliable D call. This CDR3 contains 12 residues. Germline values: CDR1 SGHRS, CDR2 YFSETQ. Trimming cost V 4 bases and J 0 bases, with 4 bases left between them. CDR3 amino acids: CASSANQETQYF. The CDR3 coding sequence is TGCGCCAGCAGCGCTAACCAAGAGACCCAGTACTTC.

The CDR3 loop is CASSLVAGGPAEQFF. The CDR3 DNA follows: TGTGCCAGCAGCTTAGTGGCGGGGGGGCCGGCTGAGCAGTTCTTC. The rearrangement joins TRBV11-2 to TRBJ2-1, with 9 bases aligning to TRBD2. This CDR3 has 15 amino acids. Germline V gene sequence: CDR1 SGHAT, CDR2 FQNNGV. V dropped 1 base and J dropped 9; count of bases not matched to a gene: 7.

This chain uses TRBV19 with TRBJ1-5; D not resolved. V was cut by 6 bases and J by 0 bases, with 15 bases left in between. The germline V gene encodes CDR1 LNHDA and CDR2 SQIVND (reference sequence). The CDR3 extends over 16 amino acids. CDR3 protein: CASSLGRENSNQPQHF. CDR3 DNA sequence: TGTGCCAGTAGCTTAGGACGGGAGAATAGCAATCAGCCCCAGCATTTT.

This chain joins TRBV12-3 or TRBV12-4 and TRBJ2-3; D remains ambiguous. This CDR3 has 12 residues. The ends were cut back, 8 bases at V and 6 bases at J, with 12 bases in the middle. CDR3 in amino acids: CASRVSMDTQYF. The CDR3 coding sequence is TGTGCCAGCCGAGTCAGCATGGATACGCAGTATTTT.

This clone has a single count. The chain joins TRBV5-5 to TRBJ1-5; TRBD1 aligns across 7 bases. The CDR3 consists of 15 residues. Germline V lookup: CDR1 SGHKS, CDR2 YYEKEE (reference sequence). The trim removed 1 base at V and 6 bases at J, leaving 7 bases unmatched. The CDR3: CASSLLGGRFQPQHF. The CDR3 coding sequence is TGTGCCAGCAGCTTGTTAGGGGGCAGATTTCAGCCCCAGCATTTT.

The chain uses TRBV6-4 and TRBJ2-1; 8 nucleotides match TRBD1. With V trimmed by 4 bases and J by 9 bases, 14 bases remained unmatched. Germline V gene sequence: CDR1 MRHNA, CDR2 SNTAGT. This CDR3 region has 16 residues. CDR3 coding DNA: TGTGCCAGCAGTGCGGGGGCAGGGGGCGCAAGTGGTGAGCAGTTCTTC. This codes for CASSAGAGGASGEQFF.

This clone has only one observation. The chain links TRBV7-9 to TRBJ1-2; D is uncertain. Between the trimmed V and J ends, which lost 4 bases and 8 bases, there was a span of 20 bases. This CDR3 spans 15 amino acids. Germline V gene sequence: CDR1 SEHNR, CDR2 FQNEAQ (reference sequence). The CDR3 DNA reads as TGTGCCAGCAGCTCCATACTCACATCGTCGTGGGGCTACACCTTC. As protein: CASSSILTSSWGYTF. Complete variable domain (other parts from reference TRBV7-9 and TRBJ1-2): DTGVSQNPRHKITKRGQNVTFRCDPISEHNRLYWYRQTLGQGPEFLTYFQNEAQLEKSRLLSDRFSAERPKGSFSTLEIQRTEQGDSAMYLCASSSILTSSWGYTFGSGTRLTVV.

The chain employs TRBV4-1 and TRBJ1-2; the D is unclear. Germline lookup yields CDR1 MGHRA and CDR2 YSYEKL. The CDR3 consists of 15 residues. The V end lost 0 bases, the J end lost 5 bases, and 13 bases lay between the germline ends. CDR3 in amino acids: CASSQEAQHGYGYTF. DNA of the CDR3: TGCGCCAGCAGCCAAGAGGCCCAGCACGGGTATGGCTACACCTTC.

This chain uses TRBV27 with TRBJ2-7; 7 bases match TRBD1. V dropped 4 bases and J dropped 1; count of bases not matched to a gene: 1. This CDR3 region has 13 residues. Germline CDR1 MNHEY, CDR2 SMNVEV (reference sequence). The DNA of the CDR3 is TGTGCCAGCAGTTGGGGACAGTCCTACGAGCAGTACTTC. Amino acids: CASSWGQSYEQYF.

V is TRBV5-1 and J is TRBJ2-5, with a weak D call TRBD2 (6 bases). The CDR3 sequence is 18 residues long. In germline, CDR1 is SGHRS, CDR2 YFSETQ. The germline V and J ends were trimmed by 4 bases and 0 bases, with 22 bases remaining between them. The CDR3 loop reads CASSPEVSGQVNQETQYF. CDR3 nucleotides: TGCGCCAGCAGCCCGGAGGTGAGCGGGCAGGTAAACCAAGAGACCCAGTACTTC.

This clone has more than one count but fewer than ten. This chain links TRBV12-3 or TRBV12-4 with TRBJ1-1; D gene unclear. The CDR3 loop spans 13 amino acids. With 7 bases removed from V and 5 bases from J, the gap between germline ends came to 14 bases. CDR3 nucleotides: TGTGCCAGCAAGCCGGGTGGAGGTACTGAAGCTTTCTTT. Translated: CASKPGGGTEAFF.

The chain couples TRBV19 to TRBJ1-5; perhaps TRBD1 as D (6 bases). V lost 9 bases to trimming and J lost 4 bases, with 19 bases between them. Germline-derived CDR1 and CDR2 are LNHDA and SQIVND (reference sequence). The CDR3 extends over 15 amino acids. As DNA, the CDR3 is TGTGCCAGCACCTCACGGGGGCAAGAGAATCAGCCCCAGCATTTT. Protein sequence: CASTSRGQENQPQHF.

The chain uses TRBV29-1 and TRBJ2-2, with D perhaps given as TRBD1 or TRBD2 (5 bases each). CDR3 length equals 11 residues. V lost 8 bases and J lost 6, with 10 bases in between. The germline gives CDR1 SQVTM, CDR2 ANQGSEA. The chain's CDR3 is CSHEGSGELFF. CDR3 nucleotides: TGCAGCCACGAGGGGTCCGGGGAGCTGTTTTTT.

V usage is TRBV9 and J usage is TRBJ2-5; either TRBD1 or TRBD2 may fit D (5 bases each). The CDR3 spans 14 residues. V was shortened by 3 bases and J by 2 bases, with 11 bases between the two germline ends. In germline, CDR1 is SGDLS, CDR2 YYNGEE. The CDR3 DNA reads TGTGCCAGCAGCGAGGGACCCTCTCAAGAGACCCAGTACTTC. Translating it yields CASSEGPSQETQYF.

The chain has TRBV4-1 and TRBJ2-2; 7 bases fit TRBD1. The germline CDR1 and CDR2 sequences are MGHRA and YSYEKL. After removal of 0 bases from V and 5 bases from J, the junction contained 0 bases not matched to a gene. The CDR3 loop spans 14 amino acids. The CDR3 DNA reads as TGCGCCAGCAGCCAAGACAGGGGGACCGGGGAGCTGTTTTTT. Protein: CASSQDRGTGELFF.

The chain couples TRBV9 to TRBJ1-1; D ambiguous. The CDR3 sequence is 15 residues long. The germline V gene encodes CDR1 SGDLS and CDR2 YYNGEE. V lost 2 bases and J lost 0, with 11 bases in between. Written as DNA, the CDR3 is TGTGCCAGCAGCGTCCTGGACGCCTTGAACACTGAAGCTTTCTTT. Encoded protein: CASSVLDALNTEAFF.

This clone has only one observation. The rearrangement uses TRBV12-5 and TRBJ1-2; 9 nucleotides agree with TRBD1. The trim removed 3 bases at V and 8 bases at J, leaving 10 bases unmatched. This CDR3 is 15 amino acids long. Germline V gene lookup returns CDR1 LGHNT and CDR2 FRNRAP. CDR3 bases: TGTGCTAGTGGTTTCCCCATGGGACAGGGTGGAGGCTACACCTTC. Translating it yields CASGFPMGQGGGYTF.

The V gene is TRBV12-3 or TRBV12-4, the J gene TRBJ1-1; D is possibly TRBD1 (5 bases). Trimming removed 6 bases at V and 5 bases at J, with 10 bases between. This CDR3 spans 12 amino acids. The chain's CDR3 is CASSQGLTEAFF. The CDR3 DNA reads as TGTGCCAGCAGCCAGGGCTTGACTGAAGCTTTCTTT.

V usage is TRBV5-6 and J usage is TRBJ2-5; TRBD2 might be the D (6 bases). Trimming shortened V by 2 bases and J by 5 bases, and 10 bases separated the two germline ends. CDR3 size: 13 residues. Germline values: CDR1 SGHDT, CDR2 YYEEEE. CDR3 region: CASSFNGGETQYF. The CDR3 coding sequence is TGTGCCAGCAGCTTTAATGGGGGGGAGACCCAGTACTTC.

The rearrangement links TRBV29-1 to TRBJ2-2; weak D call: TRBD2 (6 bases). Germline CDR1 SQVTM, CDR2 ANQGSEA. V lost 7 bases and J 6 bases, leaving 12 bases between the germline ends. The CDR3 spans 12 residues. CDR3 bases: TGCAGCGCTGGGGACTCCCCCGGGGAGCTGTTTTTT. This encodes CSAGDSPGELFF.

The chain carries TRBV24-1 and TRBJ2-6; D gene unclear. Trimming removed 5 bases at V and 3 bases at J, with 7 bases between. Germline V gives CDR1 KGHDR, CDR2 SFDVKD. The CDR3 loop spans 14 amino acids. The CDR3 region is CATSVGVGANVLTF. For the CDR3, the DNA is TGTGCCACCAGTGTTGGGGTTGGGGCCAACGTCCTGACTTTC.

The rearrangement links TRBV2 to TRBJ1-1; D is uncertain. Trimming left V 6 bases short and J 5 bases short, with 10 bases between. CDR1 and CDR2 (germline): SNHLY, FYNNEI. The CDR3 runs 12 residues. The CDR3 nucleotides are TGTGCCAGCAGGGTGGGTAAGACTGAAGCTTTCTTT. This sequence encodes CASRVGKTEAFF.